The 25 T cell receptor beta chains below were found in one sample sequenced in a study of response to subunit inactivated influenza vaccine. One entry per CDR3 protein, called by TCRdb with MiXCR from the RT-PCR reads. The table records hundreds of thousands of distinct CDR3 sequences, 7.5% to 8.5% of them present only once. The specimen comprised PBMCs from blood, sampled about 24 months after vaccination. These receptors came from a man aged 45-69 years who received an inactivated influenza vaccine.

This clonotype was detected only a few times. The genes are TRBV6-1 and TRBJ2-1; TRBD1 aligns across 8 bases. Germline lookup yields CDR1 MNHNS and CDR2 SASEGT. The CDR3 runs 19 residues. Germline trimming cut 5 bases from V and 0 bases from J; bases unmatched to any gene: 15. CDR3: CASSTGGTTAQDSYNEQFF. In DNA, the CDR3 is TGTGCCAGCAGTACAGGGGGGACAACTGCCCAAGACTCCTACAATGAGCAGTTCTTC.

This clonotype was counted many times. V usage is TRBV25-1 and J usage is TRBJ2-2, with unresolved D. The germline V gene encodes CDR1 MGHDK and CDR2 SYGVNS. V lost 4 bases, J lost 8 bases, and 11 bases lay in between. The CDR3 spans 13 residues. CDR3 residues: CASSVGKTGELFF. CDR3 sequence (DNA): TGTGCCAGCAGTGTGGGAAAGACGGGGGAGCTGTTTTTT.

This chain links TRBV6-5 with TRBJ1-4; D is unclear. The germline V gene encodes CDR1 MNHEY and CDR2 SVGAGI. With 2 bases removed from V and 3 bases from J, the gap between germline ends came to 19 bases. This CDR3 region has 18 residues. The CDR3 is CASSYPPHTLGANEKLFF. CDR3 sequence (DNA): TGTGCCAGCAGTTACCCTCCCCACACTTTAGGCGCTAATGAAAAACTGTTTTTT.

This clonotype was seen more than once but under ten times. V usage is TRBV6-1 and J usage is TRBJ1-2; 7 nucleotides align to TRBD1. CDR1 and CDR2 (germline): MNHNS, SASEGT. The V and J ends lost 5 bases and 4 bases, in that order; junction bases with no gene match: 7. CDR3 length: 14 residues. CDR3 coding DNA: TGTGCCAGCAGTCCGCTAAACAGGGGCTATGGCTACACCTTC. Translated, it gives CASSPLNRGYGYTF.

This clonotype was seen ten or more times. The rearrangement uses TRBV5-5 and TRBJ2-2, with D possibly TRBD1 on 6 matching bases. V lost 4 bases to trimming and J lost 4 bases, with 11 bases between them. Germline CDR1 is SGHKS and CDR2 is YYEKEE (reference sequence). This CDR3 region has 14 residues. The CDR3 is CASSHGQFTGELFF. In DNA, the CDR3 is TGTGCCAGCAGCCACGGACAGTTCACCGGGGAGCTGTTTTTT.

In regard to this clonotype: Possible read error: a much larger clone is one base away. The genes are TRBV20-1 and TRBJ2-1, with D possibly called TRBD1 or TRBD2 (5 bases each). This CDR3 contains 16 residues. Germline lookup yields CDR1 DFQATT and CDR2 SNEGSKA (reference sequence). DNA of the CDR3: TGCTGTGCTGGATTAGCCCGGGACGTAGTAAACAATGAGCAGTTCTTC. This sequence encodes CCAGLARDVVNNEQFF.

This clonotype was counted a few times. V usage is TRBV12-3 or TRBV12-4 and J usage is TRBJ1-6; D perhaps matches TRBD1 (6 bases). Trimming pared 8 bases from V and 9 bases from J, leaving 11 bases between. This CDR3 is 12 amino acids long. The CDR3 sequence is CASGTGFSPLHF. For the CDR3, the DNA is TGTGCCAGCGGAACAGGGTTTTCACCCCTCCACTTT.

Only a few counts were recorded for this clonotype. J is TRBJ2-7 and V is TRBV6-2 or TRBV6-3; D possibly corresponds to TRBD2 (5 bases). The CDR3 runs 15 residues. Germline V gene lookup returns CDR1 MNHEY and CDR2 SVGEGT. V was cut by 4 bases and J by 1 base, with 14 bases left in between. CDR3 loop: CASSSTISISYEQYF. The DNA of the CDR3 is TGTGCCAGCAGTTCGACTATATCGATTTCCTACGAGCAGTACTTC.

This clonotype was seen a few times. V gene TRBV25-1 combines with J gene TRBJ2-2, with 12 positions matching TRBD2. Trimming removed 7 bases from V and 3 bases from J; junction bases left unmatched: 3. Germline V gene sequence: CDR1 MGHDK, CDR2 SYGVNS. The CDR3 is 15 residues long. The CDR3 DNA follows: TGTGCCAGCACCCGACTAGCGGGGGACACCGGGGAGCTGTTTTTT. Translating gives CASTRLAGDTGELFF.

The chain has TRBV5-6 and TRBJ2-7; D is undetermined. This CDR3 contains 14 residues. V was clipped by 4 bases and J by 3 bases, with 14 bases between them. Germline assignment: CDR1 SGHDT and CDR2 YYEEEE. The CDR3 bases are TGTGCCAGCAGCCAACAAAATACGGGCTACGAGCAGTACTTC. Its protein is CASSQQNTGYEQYF.

This clonotype occurred a few times. This chain links TRBV20-1 with TRBJ1-2; D remains ambiguous. V was trimmed by 3 bases and J by 0 bases, leaving 5 bases between them. Germline V gene data show CDR1 as DFQATT and CDR2 as SNEGSKA (reference sequence). The CDR3 covers 12 residues. The DNA for the CDR3 is TGCAGTGCTAGTAGGCCTAACTATGGCTACACCTTC. Translating gives CSASRPNYGYTF.

The rearrangement joins TRBV20-1 to TRBJ2-1, with 8 bases aligning to TRBD1. The germline CDR1 and CDR2 sequences are DFQATT and SNEGSKA (reference sequence). The trim removed 4 bases at V and 0 bases at J, leaving 5 bases unmatched. The CDR3 has 15 residues. CDR3 DNA sequence: TGCAGTGCTAAACGGACAGGGAGCTCCTACAATGAGCAGTTCTTC. This gives the protein CSAKRTGSSYNEQFF.

The V call is TRBV7-9, the J call TRBJ2-1; 9 nucleotides match TRBD2. The J segment lost 13 bases and the V segment lost 11 bases, leaving 9 bases of the junction unmatched. This CDR3 is 11 amino acids long. In germline, CDR1 is SEHNR, CDR2 FQNEAQ (reference sequence). CDR3 sequence: CAGWVAGVQFF. In nucleotides, the CDR3 is TGTGCCGGTTGGGTAGCGGGAGTACAGTTCTTC. Full variable domain (outside the CDR3, taken from reference TRBV7-9 and TRBJ2-1): DTGVSQNPRHKITKRGQNVTFRCDPISEHNRLYWYRQTLGQGPEFLTYFQNEAQLEKSRLLSDRFSAERPKGSFSTLEIQRTEQGDSAMYLCAGWVAGVQFFGPGTRLTVL.

This sequence joins TRBV2 and TRBJ1-2; D may be TRBD1 (6 bases). This CDR3 has 17 residues. Per germline, CDR1 SNHLY and CDR2 FYNNEI. V was shortened by 6 bases and J by 2 bases, with 22 bases between the two germline ends. As DNA, the CDR3 is TGTGCCAGCAGGACAACATCGACGGGGGCTCCGAACTATGGCTACACCTTC. It is translated as CASRTTSTGAPNYGYTF.

This clonotype turned up a few times. The rearrangement links TRBV27 to TRBJ2-4; TRBD2 aligns across 9 bases. The V gene's germline CDR1 is MNHEY and CDR2 SMNVEV (reference sequence). This CDR3 region has 17 residues. Trimming removed 3 bases from V and 9 bases from J; junction bases left unmatched: 15. DNA of the CDR3: TGTGCCAGCAGTTTCAAGGGAGGTAGCGGGGGTTTCGGCATTCAGTACTTC. It is translated as CASSFKGGSGGFGIQYF.

This clonotype was seen more than once but under ten times. This sequence joins TRBV4-2 and TRBJ2-2, with D possibly being TRBD1 (5 bases). CDR1 and CDR2 from the germline V gene are LGHNA and YNFKEQ. V lost 0 bases and J lost 0, with 8 bases in between. The CDR3 has 16 amino acids. This CDR3 is CASSQDQGANTGELFF. In DNA form, the CDR3 reads TGTGCCAGCAGCCAAGATCAAGGGGCGAACACCGGGGAGCTGTTTTTT.

At least ten counts were recorded for this clonotype. The chain links TRBV7-3 to TRBJ2-5, with 10 bases lining up with TRBD2. The CDR3 consists of 15 residues. V was pared by 2 bases and J by 5 bases, with 5 bases of the junction left unmatched. Germline V CDR1 and CDR2: SGHTA, FQGTGA. CDR3 sequence reads: CASSLSSGSRETQYF. The CDR3 DNA sequence: TGTGCCAGCAGCTTATCTAGCGGGAGTCGGGAGACCCAGTACTTC.

The gene calls are TRBV7-8 and TRBJ2-7; D may be TRBD1 or TRBD2 (5 bases each). CDR3 length equals 16 residues. V lost 1 base and J lost 3, with 16 bases in between. Germline CDR1 reads SGHVS; CDR2 reads FQNEAQ. In DNA, the CDR3 is TGTGCCAGCAGCTTAGGCGTCCGGGGACCTCACTACGAGCAGTACTTC. It encodes CASSLGVRGPHYEQYF.

This clonotype turned up a few times. Just one base apart from a much larger clone, this may be a read error. The chain is built from TRBV7-8 and TRBJ2-2; D not certain. Germline V gives CDR1 SGHVS, CDR2 FQNEAQ. CDR3 length equals 13 residues. V lost 4 bases and J lost 4, with 7 bases in between. The DNA of the CDR3 is TGTGCCAGCAGCTCCTTTAGCACCGGGGAGCTGTTTTTT. It codes for CASSSFSTGELFF.

This clonotype was counted ten times or more. V is TRBV12-3 or TRBV12-4 and J is TRBJ1-2; 7 nucleotides agree with TRBD1. J gave up 8 bases and V 2 bases, and 5 bases lay outside the gene matches. This CDR3 contains 13 residues. CDR3 protein: CASSLSRQGGYTF. In DNA, the CDR3 is TGTGCCAGCAGTTTATCCCGACAGGGAGGCTACACCTTC.

This clonotype was recorded many times. The rearrangement uses TRBV2 and TRBJ2-3; D uncertain. V was trimmed by 2 bases and J by 2 bases, leaving 2 bases between them. CDR3 size: 12 residues. Germline CDR1 reads SNHLY; CDR2 reads FYNNEI. The CDR3 is CASSELTDTQYF. CDR3 in DNA: TGTGCCAGCAGTGAACTCACAGATACGCAGTATTTT.

This chain uses TRBV2 with TRBJ1-4; D is unclear. The CDR3 totals 19 residues. Looked up from germline, CDR1 is SNHLY and CDR2 is FYNNEI. The germline V and J ends were trimmed by 8 bases and 4 bases, with 29 bases remaining between them. CDR3 sequence reads: CASCSSFDGTREHNEKLFF. The CDR3 nucleotides read TGTGCCAGCTGTTCCTCTTTTGACGGAACCCGGGAACATAATGAAAAACTGTTTTTT.

This clonotype was counted between two and nine times. The V and J genes are TRBV20-1 and TRBJ2-7; 12 bases match TRBD2. Germline CDR1 and CDR2: DFQATT and SNEGSKA (reference sequence). J was trimmed by 6 bases and V by 6 bases; bases with no gene match: 9. The CDR3 is 14 residues long. The CDR3 sequence: CSATGLAGLREQYF. The CDR3 nucleotides are TGCAGTGCCACCGGACTAGCGGGATTACGCGAGCAGTACTTC.

This clonotype has a handful of counts. The chain has TRBV2 and TRBJ2-7; D not certain. The CDR3 runs 15 residues. The V and J ends lost 2 bases and 6 bases respectively, with 17 bases between them. Germline V gives CDR1 SNHLY, CDR2 FYNNEI. In nucleotides, the CDR3 is TGTGCCAGCAGTGAAAGGGCCCGCCGTTTTCTCGAGCAGTACTTC. It yields the protein CASSERARRFLEQYF.

There are a few counts of this clonotype. The chain carries TRBV28 and TRBJ2-2, with 9 bases identical to TRBD2. Germline assignment: CDR1 MDHEN and CDR2 SYDVKM. V trimming: 8 bases; J trimming: 0 bases; junction bases outside the gene matches: 10. This CDR3 spans 17 amino acids. The CDR3 DNA reads TGTGCCAGCGGAGGTGGAGCGGGGGGATCGAACACCGGGGAGCTGTTTTTT. It is translated as CASGGGAGGSNTGELFF.